These 31 T cell receptor beta chains were all obtained from the same sample, sequenced in a study of cytomegalovirus exposure and HLA in healthy donors. In the PCR, 60 Vbeta and 13 Jbeta primers were used. Libraries were prepared by immunoSEQ multiplex PCR; TCRdb keeps only in-frame clonotypes and omits some of them. Of around 100,000 clones listed, around 81% are singletons. Specimen: PBMCs. These TCRs come from a female donor in good health and CMV-seropositive.

V usage is TRBV10-3 and J usage is TRBJ2-7, with a possible D match to TRBD1 (5 bases). V was pared by 4 bases and J by 6 bases, with 13 bases between. Germline-derived CDR1 and CDR2 are ENHRY and SYGVKD. The length of the CDR3 is 13 residues. CDR3: CAISGADSVEQYF. The CDR3 DNA reads TGTGCCATCAGTGGCGCCGACAGCGTCGAGCAGTACTTC.

The gene calls are TRBV7-2 and TRBJ2-1; 7 positions match TRBD2. Germline V gene data show CDR1 as SGHTA and CDR2 as FQGNSA. The CDR3 contains 16 residues. With V trimmed by 5 bases and J by 4 bases, 11 bases remained unmatched. The CDR3 DNA follows: TGTGCCAGCAGCGAGCTCCCTAGCGGAGTTTACAATGAGCAGTTCTTC. It yields the protein CASSELPSGVYNEQFF.

The chain employs TRBV23-1 and TRBJ2-3; D remains ambiguous. TRBV23-1 is labeled an ORF, and its function is uncertain. The ends were cut back, 3 bases at V and 9 bases at J, with 13 bases in the middle. CDR3 size: 13 residues. DNA of the CDR3: TGCGCCAGCAGTCAGTATAGCACAAGGACGCAGTATTTT. As protein: CASSQYSTRTQYF.

This chain connects TRBV6-1 to TRBJ2-5; 8 nucleotides agree with TRBD1. The germline gives CDR1 MNHNS, CDR2 SASEGT. The CDR3 loop spans 15 amino acids. V shed 1 base and J 2 bases; nucleotides not matched to a gene: 3. The CDR3 reads CASSEEGQEQETQYF. DNA for the CDR3: TGTGCCAGCAGTGAAGAGGGACAGGAACAAGAGACCCAGTACTTC.

V and J are TRBV27 and TRBJ1-2, with 11 bases matching TRBD1. The CDR3 contains 17 residues. Germline CDR1 and CDR2: MNHEY and SMNVEV (reference sequence). V was clipped by 4 bases and J by 4 bases; unmatched bases: 11. DNA of the CDR3: TGTGCCAGCAGTTCCTATTCCTGGGACAGGGGGTTCTATGGCTACACCTTC. Protein product: CASSSYSWDRGFYGYTF.

Remarks on this clone: The same CDR3 also results from other DNA sequences found in this sample. The chain combines TRBV11-2 with TRBJ2-3, with 9 bases that match TRBD2. Per germline, CDR1 SGHAT and CDR2 FQNNGV. This CDR3 comprises 15 residues. Unmatched junction bases numbered 12, after V lost 9 bases and J lost 5 bases. The CDR3 loop is CASSPPWRGGDTQYF. CDR3 sequence (DNA): TGTGCCAGTAGCCCTCCCTGGCGGGGGGGAGATACGCAGTATTTT. Combining the CDR3 with reference TRBV11-2 and TRBJ2-3 gives the whole variable domain EAGVAQSPRYKIIEKRQSVAFWCNPISGHATLYWYQQILGQGPKLLIQFQNNGVVDDSQLPKDRFSAERLKGVDSTLKIQPAKLEDSAVYLCASSPPWRGGDTQYFGPGTRLTVL.

The chain couples TRBV2 to TRBJ2-7; 9 bases match TRBD2. The CDR3 totals 15 residues. Trimming took 5 bases from V and 5 from J; bases not matched to a gene: 10. CDR1 is SNHLY, CDR2 FYNNEI, per germline. This CDR3 reads CASSLLSSGVNEQYF. CDR3 DNA: TGTGCCAGCAGTTTATTATCTAGCGGGGTCAACGAGCAGTACTTC.

Details on this clone: The junction departs from germline at one end; a sequencing error may be responsible. V gene TRBV11-2 combines with J gene TRBJ1-1; D might be TRBD1 (5 bases). The germline V gene has CDR1 SGHAT and CDR2 FQNNGV. The CDR3 runs 15 residues. As DNA, the CDR3 is TGTCCCAGCAACAAATATCAGGGCTGGAACACTGAAGCTTTCTTT. Protein sequence: CPSNKYQGWNTEAFF.

V usage is TRBV19 and J usage is TRBJ1-1, with TRBD1 as a possible D gene (6 bases). V was shortened by 5 bases and J by 6 bases, with 13 bases between the two germline ends. This CDR3 contains 13 residues. Germline V gene sequence: CDR1 LNHDA, CDR2 SQIVND (reference sequence). The DNA for the CDR3 is TGTGCCAGTAGTTATGGGGGCTTGTCTGAAGCTTTCTTT. This gives the protein CASSYGGLSEAFF.

The chain employs TRBV5-1 and TRBJ2-7; TRBD2 agrees at 12 bases. The length of the CDR3 is 16 residues. The V segment lost 0 bases and the J segment 2 bases; nucleotides outside the gene matches: 3. The V gene's germline CDR1 is SGHRS and CDR2 YFSETQ. The CDR3 DNA sequence: TGCGCCAGCAGCTTGGGGACTAGCGGGGCCACCTACGAGCAGTACTTC. Protein: CASSLGTSGATYEQYF.

The chain uses TRBV5-1 and TRBJ1-6; the D gene is possibly TRBD1 (5 bases). Trimming removed 7 bases from V and 7 bases from J, with 15 bases in between. The CDR3 covers 14 residues. Germline V gene lookup returns CDR1 SGHRS and CDR2 YFSETQ. The CDR3 reads CASRPGGGNSPLHF. CDR3 bases: TGCGCCAGCCGACCCGGCGGGGGGAATTCACCCCTCCACTTT.

The rearrangement links TRBV28 to TRBJ1-5; no clear D gene. Germline assignment: CDR1 MDHEN and CDR2 SYDVKM. Trimming pared 2 bases from V and 3 bases from J, leaving 8 bases between. The length of the CDR3 is 14 residues. The CDR3 region is CASSLVADNQPQHF. DNA for the CDR3: TGTGCCAGCAGTTTAGTGGCAGACAATCAGCCCCAGCATTTT.

The chain links TRBV30 to TRBJ2-1, with 8 bases identical to TRBD2. CDR3 length: 18 residues. Germline V gene lookup returns CDR1 GTSNPN and CDR2 SVGIG (reference sequence). Trimming cost V 1 base and J 6 bases; bases outside gene matches: 17. The CDR3 region has the DNA TGTGCCTGGAGTGACCCTTGGGGGGTGAGCGGGAGTTCCAATGAGCAGTTCTTC. This codes for CAWSDPWGVSGSSNEQFF.

The V and J genes are TRBV16 and TRBJ2-5; 7 bases map to TRBD1. CDR3 length: 14 amino acids. Germline loops: CDR1 KGHSY, CDR2 FQNENV. V trimming: 0 bases; J trimming: 4 bases; junction bases outside the gene matches: 2. CDR3 residues: CASSQSTGSETQYF. The CDR3 nucleotides are TGTGCCAGCAGCCAATCGACAGGGTCAGAGACCCAGTACTTC. Using reference TRBV16 and TRBJ2-5 for the parts outside the CDR3, the full variable domain is GEEVAQTPKHLVRGEGQKAKLYCAPIKGHSYVFWYQQVLKNEFKFLISFQNENVFDETGMPKERFSAKCLPNSPCSLEIQATKLEDSAVYFCASSQSTGSETQYFGPGTRLLVL.

The chain uses TRBV27 and TRBJ1-2; TRBD1 matches 7 bases. V trimming: 0 bases; J trimming: 8 bases; junction bases outside the gene matches: 6. The length of the CDR3 is 14 residues. Germline-derived CDR1 and CDR2 are MNHEY and SMNVEV (reference sequence). The CDR3 here is CASSLSQGVEGYTF. CDR3 sequence (DNA): TGTGCCAGCAGTTTATCTCAGGGGGTAGAGGGCTACACCTTC.

This chain uses TRBV21-1 with TRBJ2-1; TRBD2, as called in the table, went unchecked against the DNA. TRBV21-1 is classified as a pseudogene. CDR3 length equals 16 residues. CDR3 sequence reads: CASGGALWLAENEQFF. The CDR3 nucleotides are TGTGCCAGCGGCGGGGCCCTTTGGCTAGCGGAAAATGAGCAGTTCTTC.

A single count supports this clone. The gene calls are TRBV27 and TRBJ1-1; perhaps TRBD1 as D (5 bases). This CDR3 comprises 11 residues. The germline V gene encodes CDR1 MNHEY and CDR2 SMNVEV (reference sequence). Deletions cut 7 bases from V and 5 bases from J, with 8 bases between. Here the CDR3 DNA reads TGTGCCAGCATGGGGGGGACTGAAGCTTTCTTT. It is translated as CASMGGTEAFF.

The genes are TRBV29-1 and TRBJ2-7; 8 bases align to TRBD1. The CDR3 is 13 residues long. Per germline, CDR1 SQVTM and CDR2 ANQGSEA. The V gene end was trimmed by 6 bases and the J gene end by 0 bases; junction bases not matched to a gene: 4. The CDR3 bases are TGCAGCGTGCGGACAGGGCACTCCTACGAGCAGTACTTC. It translates to CSVRTGHSYEQYF.

V is TRBV2 and J is TRBJ1-2, with a possible D match to TRBD1 (5 bases). The CDR3 runs 19 residues. V gave up 4 bases and J gave up 2 bases, with 26 bases separating them. Germline loops: CDR1 SNHLY, CDR2 FYNNEI. The CDR3 region has the DNA TGTGCCAGCAGTGTGGTTCGGTCTAGCGACGTCCGACAGAACTATGGCTACACCTTC. Translated, it gives CASSVVRSSDVRQNYGYTF.

V usage is TRBV7-6 and J usage is TRBJ1-5, with TRBD1 identical over 12 bases. V gave up 2 bases and J gave up 2 bases; unmatched junction bases: 4. Germline V lookup: CDR1 SGHVS, CDR2 FNYEAQ. There are 17 residues in the CDR3. The DNA of the CDR3 is TGTGCCAGCAGCTTATGGGACAGGGGGCAAGGCAATCAGCCCCAGCATTTT. Residues: CASSLWDRGQGNQPQHF.

This clone was detected a few times. This chain links TRBV2 with TRBJ2-6; the match to TRBD1 covers 11 bases. J gave up 1 base and V 2 bases, and 7 bases lay outside the gene matches. The CDR3 is 19 amino acids. CDR1 and CDR2 from the germline V gene are SNHLY and FYNNEI. The CDR3 DNA reads TGTGCCAGCAGTGAAAATAGAGGACAGGGGGCGTCTGGGGCCAACGTCCTGACTTTC. Translation: CASSENRGQGASGANVLTF.

The V call is TRBV12-5, the J call TRBJ2-5, with 12 bases lining up with TRBD2. This CDR3 comprises 20 residues. The V segment lost 0 bases and the J segment 4 bases; nucleotides outside the gene matches: 15. The V gene's germline CDR1 is LGHNT and CDR2 FRNRAP. CDR3 sequence: CASGLVQGLAGGPVSETQYF. The CDR3 region has the DNA TGTGCTAGTGGTTTGGTACAGGGGCTAGCGGGGGGGCCGGTTTCAGAGACCCAGTACTTC.

This clone appeared a single time. This chain joins TRBV15 and TRBJ1-5; TRBD1 aligns across 11 bases. The CDR3 sequence is 15 residues long. V lost 5 bases and J lost 6; bases outside the gene matches: 6. CDR1 is LNHNV and CDR2 is YYDKDF in the germline V gene (reference sequence). The CDR3 region has the DNA TGTGCCACCAGCCCGGACAGGGGGCCCGGTCAGCCCCAGCATTTT. Translation: CATSPDRGPGQPQHF.

Here the CDR3 reads CAWSVTQGLKVVYGYTF. CDR3 nucleotide sequence: TGTGCCTGGAGTGTAACACAGGGGCTGAAGGTGGTCTATGGCTACACCTTC. V usage is TRBV30 and J usage is TRBJ1-2, with 7 bases lining up with TRBD1. The germline CDR1 and CDR2 sequences are GTSNPN and SVGIG (reference sequence). This CDR3 contains 17 residues. J gave up 4 bases and V 0 bases, and 14 bases lay outside the gene matches.

The chain's CDR3 is CASSPLGEGTEAFF. The CDR3 nucleotides are TGTGCCAGCAGCCCCTTGGGGGAGGGCACTGAAGCTTTCTTT. The chain recombines TRBV14 with TRBJ1-1; D may be TRBD1 (5 bases). The V and J ends lost 4 bases and 4 bases respectively, with 13 bases between them. CDR1 and CDR2 from the germline V gene are SGHDN and FVKESK. The CDR3 sequence is 14 residues long.

The chain is built from TRBV6-5 and TRBJ2-7; no clear D. This CDR3 is 14 amino acids long. Deletions cut 0 bases from V and 4 bases from J, with 10 bases between. CDR1 and CDR2 from the germline V gene are MNHEY and SVGAGI. This CDR3 is CASSYSGHLYEQYF. The CDR3 DNA sequence: TGTGCCAGCAGTTACTCGGGCCACCTTTACGAGCAGTACTTC.

In its sample, this clone was seen once. The chain links TRBV10-3 to TRBJ1-2, with TRBD1 matching 9 bases. The CDR3 contains 14 residues. Losses at the gene ends were 11 bases for V and 6 bases for J; bases not matched to a gene: 13. The V gene's germline CDR1 is ENHRY and CDR2 SYGVKD. The CDR3 DNA reads TGTGCCTTAGGGACAGGGATAAACGACGATGGCTACACCTTC. Translated: CALGTGINDDGYTF.

This sequence joins TRBV6-1 and TRBJ2-2; D call uncertain. The germline gives CDR1 MNHNS, CDR2 SASEGT. The V and J ends lost 10 bases and 7 bases respectively, with 16 bases between them. This CDR3 is 13 amino acids long. Here the CDR3 DNA reads TGTGCCACCCGTAAACGCTATTTCGGGGAGCTGTTTTTT. It is translated as CATRKRYFGELFF.

The J gene is TRBJ2-7, the V gene TRBV4-1; a weak D match, TRBD2 (5 bases). This CDR3 is built from 16 residues. Trimming took 0 bases from V and 4 from J, leaving 16 bases between them. Germline values: CDR1 MGHRA, CDR2 YSYEKL. The CDR3 DNA reads as TGCGCCAGCAGCCAAGATGTGTCGGGAATGGTGTACGAGCAGTACTTC. Protein product: CASSQDVSGMVYEQYF.

The genes are TRBV27 and TRBJ1-2, with D possibly TRBD1 on 5 matching bases. This CDR3 has 15 amino acids. V was shortened by 6 bases and J by 7 bases, with 21 bases between the two germline ends. Looked up from germline, CDR1 is MNHEY and CDR2 is SMNVEV (reference sequence). The CDR3 nucleotides read TGTGCCAGCAGCCCCGGGGGGGTTGGGTCTGCTGGCTACACCTTC. It specifies CASSPGGVGSAGYTF.

V usage is TRBV10-3 and J usage is TRBJ1-5, with D possibly TRBD1 on 6 matching bases. From germline, CDR1 is ENHRY and CDR2 SYGVKD. The CDR3 is 13 residues long. The V gene lost 2 bases and the J gene lost 7 bases, with 9 bases spanning the gap. Here the CDR3 reads CAISEQGYQPQHF. CDR3 DNA: TGTGCCATCAGTGAGCAGGGGTACCAGCCCCAGCATTTT.